This TCR beta chain was sequenced for a study of response to subunit inactivated influenza vaccine. Study results and limitations: It was suggested by the authors that few new T cells are recruited by each seasonal influenza vaccination.

Notes on this clonotype: Its antigen is undetermined.

Via MiXCR, TCRdb re-called the RT-PCR reads, giving one row per CDR3 protein. The sample holds approximately 700,000 distinct CDR3 sequences, roughly 13% seen once. The CDR3 has 17 amino acids. With V trimmed by 4 bases and J by 0 bases, 12 bases remained unmatched. The germline V gene encodes CDR1 LNHDA and CDR2 SQIVND (reference sequence). The TCR was taken from a man aged 45-65 years who received an inactivated influenza vaccine. The sample here was PBMCs from blood, taken about 14 days before vaccination. This chain joins TRBV19 and TRBJ2-7; 7 bases agree with TRBD1. CDR3 in amino acids: CASSTRQGSIPSYEQYF. The CDR3 region has the DNA TGTGCCAGTAGTACACGACAGGGATCGATTCCCTCCTACGAGCAGTACTTC.